The clone carrying this TCR beta chain was seen more than once but under ten times. The target antigen is unknown. Profiling relied on immunoSEQ multiplex PCR, and the TCRdb table lists in-frame clones only, not all of them. The sample includes 99,000 or so clones, about 90% of them seen just once. V dropped 4 bases and J dropped 0 bases, with 0 bases sitting between them. CDR1 is WSHSY, CDR2 SAAADI, per germline. This CDR3 has 11 residues. This sample is part of a study of graft-versus-host responses after intestinal transplantation. On the study more broadly: Following induction with anti-thymocyte globulin, all recipients were given tacrolimus and steroids for around three years. Study-level points and caveats: Researchers found peak circulating GvH clone levels linked to early post-transplant HvG declines. Investigators detected GvH clones in recipient marrow, with some emerging earlier in ileum or blood.

Here the sequenced sample was unstimulated CD4+ T cells sorted from spleen or lymph node cells, taken before intestinal transplant. The chain is built from TRBV10-2 and TRBJ1-1; no reliable D call. The clonotype originates from a human donor who received an intestinal transplant. CDR3 region: CASSVNTEAFF. CDR3 sequence (DNA): TGCGCCAGCAGTGTGAACACTGAAGCTTTCTTT.